Presented here are 2 T cell receptor beta chains from one specimen sequenced in a study of blood T cell repertoires in COVID-19. Assay used: immunoSEQ multiplex PCR; TCRdb lists only in-frame clones, some missing. Among about 140,000 clones listed, around 84% were seen once. Sequences were obtained from peripheral blood. The receptors were gathered from a woman aged 55-69 years with acute or convalescent COVID-19.

This chain joins TRBV6-5 and TRBJ1-5; D may be TRBD1 (6 bases). V lost 6 bases and J 3 bases, leaving 9 bases between the germline ends. The CDR3 has 13 amino acids. CDR1 MNHEY and CDR2 SVGAGI come from the germline V gene. In DNA, the CDR3 is TGTGCCAGCAGGCGGACAGTCAATCAGCCCCAGCATTTT. Encoded protein: CASRRTVNQPQHF.

CDR3 in DNA: TGTGCCAGTAGTGACACCGGGACAGACACTGAAGCTTTCTTT. It encodes CASSDTGTDTEAFF. This chain connects TRBV19 to TRBJ1-1, with 7 bases identical to TRBD1. This CDR3 spans 14 amino acids. J was trimmed by 3 bases and V by 5 bases; bases with no gene match: 6. Germline loops: CDR1 LNHDA, CDR2 SQIVND (reference sequence).